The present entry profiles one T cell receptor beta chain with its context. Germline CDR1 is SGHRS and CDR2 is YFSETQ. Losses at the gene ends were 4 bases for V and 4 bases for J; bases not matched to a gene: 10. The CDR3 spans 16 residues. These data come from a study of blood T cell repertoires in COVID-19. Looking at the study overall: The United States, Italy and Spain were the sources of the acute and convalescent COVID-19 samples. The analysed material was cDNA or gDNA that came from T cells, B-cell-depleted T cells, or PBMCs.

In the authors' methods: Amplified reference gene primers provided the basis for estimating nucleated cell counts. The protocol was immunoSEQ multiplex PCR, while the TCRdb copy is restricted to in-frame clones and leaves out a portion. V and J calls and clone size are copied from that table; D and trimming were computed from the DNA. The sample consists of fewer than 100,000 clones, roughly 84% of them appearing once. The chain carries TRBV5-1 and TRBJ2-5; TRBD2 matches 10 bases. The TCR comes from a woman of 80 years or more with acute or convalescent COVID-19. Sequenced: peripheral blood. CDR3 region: CASSTPGTSVGETQYF. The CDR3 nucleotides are TGCGCCAGCAGCACCCCCGGGACTAGCGTAGGAGAGACCCAGTACTTC. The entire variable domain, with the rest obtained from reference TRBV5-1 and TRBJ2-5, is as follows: KAGVTQTPRYLIKTRGQQVTLSCSPISGHRSVSWYQQTPGQGLQFLFEYFSETQRNKGNFPGRFSGRQFSNSRSEMNVSTLELGDSALYLCASSTPGTSVGETQYFGPGTRLLVL.